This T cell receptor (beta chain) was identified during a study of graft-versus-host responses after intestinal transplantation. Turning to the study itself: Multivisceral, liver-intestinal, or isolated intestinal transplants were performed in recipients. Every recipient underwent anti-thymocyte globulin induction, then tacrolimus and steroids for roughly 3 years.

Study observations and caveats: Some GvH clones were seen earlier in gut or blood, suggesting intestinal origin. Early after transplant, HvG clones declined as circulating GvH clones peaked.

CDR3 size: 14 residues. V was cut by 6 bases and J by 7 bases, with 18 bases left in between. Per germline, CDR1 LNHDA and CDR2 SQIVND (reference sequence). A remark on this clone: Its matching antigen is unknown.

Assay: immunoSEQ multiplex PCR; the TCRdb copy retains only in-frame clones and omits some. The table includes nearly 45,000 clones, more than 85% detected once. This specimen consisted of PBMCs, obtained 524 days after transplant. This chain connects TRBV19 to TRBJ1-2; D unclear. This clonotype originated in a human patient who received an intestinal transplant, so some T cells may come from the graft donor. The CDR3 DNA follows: TGTGCCAGTAGCGGAACCCAGGCCCGCGCTGGCTACACCTTC. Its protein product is CASSGTQARAGYTF.